The 5 T cell receptor beta chains below were found in one sample sequenced in a study of T-cell memory formation after mild COVID-19 (dated by TCRdb to the early 2020s). The library was made by 5' RACE. Sequencing was carried out with an Illumina NovaSeq 6000. Through fastp at Q25 and MiXCR, TCRdb rebuilt clones from the public reads, retaining in-frame beta chains. A single entry per CDR3 protein holds the most common genes and DNA from its merged rows. Counted in this sample were 450,000 or so distinct CDR3 sequences; around 19% of them appeared once. Of the sample, 7.5% to 9.5% falls within the top ten clones. The specimen was PBMCs or a T cell subset sorted from them (not recorded which). These receptors were obtained from an adult woman who had mild COVID-19 (a few samples of this study predate the infection). The sample titles of this study are shuffled in the database, so cell type and time point are left out; the donor was told from shared clones.

This clonotype was detected a few times. The chain recombines TRBV12-3 or TRBV12-4 with TRBJ2-7, with 7 bases identical to TRBD2. After removal of 5 bases from V and 4 bases from J, the junction contained 5 bases not matched to a gene. This CDR3 is built from 13 residues. The CDR3 bases are TGTGCCAGCAGTGCGACGGGGGGATACGAGCAGTACTTC. Translating it yields CASSATGGYEQYF.

This chain uses TRBV5-1 with TRBJ2-7, with D unresolved. Looked up from germline, CDR1 is SGHRS and CDR2 is YFSETQ. The V gene lost 5 bases and the J gene lost 3 bases, with 18 bases spanning the gap. This CDR3 spans 15 amino acids. CDR3 sequence: CASRLSLDSSYEQYF. CDR3 nucleotides: TGCGCCAGCAGATTGTCATTGGATTCTAGCTACGAGCAGTACTTC.

This chain joins TRBV7-3 and TRBJ2-1; 9 bases fit TRBD2. Per the germline V gene, CDR1 is SGHTA and CDR2 is FQGTGA. The CDR3 loop spans 16 amino acids. V shed 4 bases, J shed 5 bases, and the junction held 9 bases outside the gene matches. CDR3 amino acids: CASSSSLAGFHNEQFF. The CDR3 DNA is TGTGCCAGCAGCTCCTCACTAGCGGGCTTCCACAATGAGCAGTTCTTC.

The table lists this clonotype with a few counts. This chain connects TRBV29-1 to TRBJ1-1, with a possible D match to TRBD1 (6 bases). This CDR3 is built from 12 residues. Trimming cost V 7 bases and J 2 bases, with 11 bases left between them. Germline V gene data show CDR1 as SQVTM and CDR2 as ANQGSEA. Here the CDR3 DNA reads TGCAGCGGGGTACAGGGAAACACTGAAGCTTTCTTT. This sequence encodes CSGVQGNTEAFF.

The J gene is TRBJ2-3, the V gene TRBV7-9; no firm D call. V was trimmed by 5 bases and J by 1 base, leaving 13 bases between them. Germline V gene data show CDR1 as SEHNR and CDR2 as FQNEAQ (reference sequence). This CDR3 has 15 amino acids. The DNA of the CDR3 is TGTGCCAGCAGCGATACAGATGGGGGCACAGATACGCAGTATTTT. Its protein product is CASSDTDGGTDTQYF.